This entry lists 29 T cell receptor beta chains sequenced from one sample in a study of blood T cell dynamics during melanoma immunotherapy. Produced via immunoSEQ multiplex PCR; TCRdb's table is partial and in-frame only. The sample has roughly 23,000 clones, roughly 91% seen once. The time point is: pre-treatment baseline. The sequencing used blood, collected from a patient treated with checkpoint blockade. These receptors were obtained from a human donor with melanoma.

The rearrangement joins TRBV5-5 to TRBJ2-1; 8 positions match TRBD1. The germline CDR1 and CDR2 sequences are SGHKS and YYEKEE (reference sequence). The CDR3 contains 15 residues. V was clipped by 0 bases and J by 2 bases; unmatched bases: 1. CDR3 in amino acids: CASSLETGAYNEQFF. The DNA for the CDR3 is TGTGCCAGCAGCTTGGAGACAGGGGCCTACAATGAGCAGTTCTTC.

As DNA, the CDR3 is TGTGCCAGCAGCTTAAGTAGACTAGGGACCTACGAGCAGTACTTC. Protein sequence: CASSLSRLGTYEQYF. The chain recombines TRBV7-9 with TRBJ2-7; tentatively, D is TRBD2 (6 bases). The CDR3 contains 15 residues. V gave up 2 bases and J gave up 2 bases, with 13 bases separating them. CDR1 and CDR2 from the germline V gene are SEHNR and FQNEAQ (reference sequence). The entire variable domain, with the rest obtained from reference TRBV7-9 and TRBJ2-7, is as follows: DTGVSQNPRHKITKRGQNVTFRCDPISEHNRLYWYRQTLGQGPEFLTYFQNEAQLEKSRLLSDRFSAERPKGSFSTLEIQRTEQGDSAMYLCASSLSRLGTYEQYFGPGTRLTVT.

The chain joins TRBV5-5 to TRBJ2-5; 8 positions match TRBD1. This CDR3 is built from 14 residues. Germline CDR1 SGHKS, CDR2 YYEKEE (reference sequence). Trimming cost V 4 bases and J 5 bases; bases outside gene matches: 7. The CDR3 is CASSVLDREETQYF. The CDR3 nucleotides read TGTGCCAGCAGCGTCCTGGACAGGGAGGAGACCCAGTACTTC.

The sample holds one count of this clone. The chain joins TRBV6-5 to TRBJ2-1, with D perhaps matching TRBD1 (5 bases). The CDR3 sequence is 16 residues long. V lost 2 bases and J lost 9, with 20 bases in between. Germline CDR1 MNHEY, CDR2 SVGAGI. The CDR3 nucleotides read TGTGCCAGCAGTTACCCTTCAGGGAAGGTTAGGAGTGAGCAGTTCTTC. The encoded protein is CASSYPSGKVRSEQFF.

The chain combines TRBV7-2 with TRBJ2-3; D tentatively fits TRBD1 or TRBD2 (5 bases each). Trimming took off 1 base at V and 5 bases at J, with 16 bases between the two ends. The germline CDR1 and CDR2 sequences are SGHTA and FQGNSA. The CDR3 contains 16 residues. The CDR3 nucleotides are TGTGCCAGCAGCTTAGGGGCCGGGGCTAGTAGAGATACGCAGTATTTT. As protein: CASSLGAGASRDTQYF.

The genes are TRBV29-1 and TRBJ2-5; no firm D call. The CDR3 contains 13 residues. V was trimmed by 3 bases and J by 4 bases, leaving 12 bases between them. Germline-derived CDR1 and CDR2 are SQVTM and ANQGSEA. CDR3 residues: CSVDSGQIETQYF. The CDR3 nucleotides are TGCAGCGTTGACTCGGGCCAGATAGAGACCCAGTACTTC.

This clone was seen just once. The genes are TRBV2 and TRBJ1-6; D unclear. V shed 5 bases and J shed 6 bases, with 8 bases lying between them. CDR1 is SNHLY and CDR2 is FYNNEI in the germline V gene. CDR3 length equals 13 residues. Here the CDR3 DNA reads TGTGCCAGCAGTCCCGGGATTAATTCACCCCTCCACTTT. Encoded protein: CASSPGINSPLHF.

V gene TRBV6-5 combines with J gene TRBJ2-7, with a weak D call TRBD1 (6 bases). Germline V gene data show CDR1 as MNHEY and CDR2 as SVGAGI. The CDR3 loop spans 15 amino acids. Trimming shortened V by 5 bases and J by 7 bases, and 21 bases separated the two germline ends. The chain's CDR3 is CASSPRDTASLEQYF. The DNA for the CDR3 is TGTGCCAGCAGTCCAAGGGACACCGCATCATTGGAGCAGTACTTC.

The chain has TRBV27 and TRBJ1-5, with D perhaps matching TRBD1 (5 bases). The V gene lost 8 bases and the J gene lost 4 bases, with 15 bases spanning the gap. The CDR3 runs to 14 residues. Germline values: CDR1 MNHEY, CDR2 SMNVEV (reference sequence). DNA of the CDR3: TGTGCCAGCCGCGGCACAGGTACTAATCAGCCCCAGCATTTT. It codes for CASRGTGTNQPQHF.

The V gene is TRBV28, the J gene TRBJ1-2, with D unresolved. Looked up from germline, CDR1 is MDHEN and CDR2 is SYDVKM. This CDR3 contains 11 residues. With 8 bases removed from V and 2 bases from J, the gap between germline ends came to 6 bases. CDR3 in amino acids: CASGINYGYTF. DNA for the CDR3: TGTGCCAGCGGAATCAACTATGGCTACACCTTC.

The rearrangement joins TRBV4-1 to TRBJ2-5; 8 nucleotides line up with TRBD2. CDR3 size: 17 residues. Germline V CDR1 and CDR2: MGHRA, YSYEKL. The ends lost 0 bases at V and 7 bases at J; junction bases unmatched: 13. The CDR3 region has the DNA TGCGCCAGCAGCCAAGATAAATCTCGGGGGGGAGCTGGGACCCAGTACTTC. Protein product: CASSQDKSRGGAGTQYF.

The V gene is TRBV5-1, the J gene TRBJ1-5; D unclear. Germline CDR1 is SGHRS and CDR2 is YFSETQ. CDR3 length: 15 residues. The V end lost 4 bases, the J end lost 4 bases, and 15 bases lay between the germline ends. CDR3 in amino acids: CASSPDAGTNQPQHF. CDR3 DNA sequence: TGCGCCAGCAGCCCAGATGCTGGAACTAATCAGCCCCAGCATTTT.

The V gene is TRBV6-6, the J gene TRBJ1-2; no clear D. Looked up from germline, CDR1 is MNHNY and CDR2 is SVGAGI (reference sequence). The V and J ends lost 9 bases and 2 bases respectively, with 16 bases between them. The CDR3 sequence is 14 residues long. The CDR3 DNA is TGTGCCAGTGCCGAGCAGAAAATGAACTATGGCTACACCTTC. Protein: CASAEQKMNYGYTF.

V is TRBV28 and J is TRBJ1-5, with no clear D. The length of the CDR3 is 13 residues. Trimming removed 4 bases at V and 3 bases at J, with 7 bases between. The V gene's germline CDR1 is MDHEN and CDR2 SYDVKM. CDR3 loop: CASSSPANQPQHF. As DNA, the CDR3 is TGTGCCAGCAGTTCGCCAGCCAATCAGCCCCAGCATTTT.

The rearrangement links TRBV28 to TRBJ2-7, with D possibly being TRBD2 (5 bases). Trimming left V 5 bases short and J 3 bases short, with 17 bases between. Germline loops: CDR1 MDHEN, CDR2 SYDVKM. The CDR3 length is 15 residues. CDR3 protein: CASSLLAWDFYEQYF. The CDR3 bases are TGTGCCAGCAGTCTCCTAGCTTGGGATTTCTACGAGCAGTACTTC.

The genes are TRBV18 and TRBJ2-1, with D tentatively TRBD1 (6 bases). Germline CDR1 is KGHSH and CDR2 is LQKENI. The CDR3 consists of 11 residues. Deletions cut 5 bases from V and 7 bases from J, with 6 bases between. CDR3 nucleotides: TGTGCCAGCTCAGGGACAAATGAGCAGTTCTTC. Its protein is CASSGTNEQFF.

CDR3 in DNA: TGTGCCAGCAGCCTCCCGACAGGGGCCAACCACTATGGCTACACCTTC. This codes for CASSLPTGANHYGYTF. The chain recombines TRBV11-2 with TRBJ1-2; 8 nucleotides align to TRBD1. From germline, CDR1 is SGHAT and CDR2 FQNNGV. The CDR3 runs to 16 residues. V lost 5 bases and J lost 3; bases outside the gene matches: 11.

This clone was observed a single time. The rearrangement uses TRBV7-8 and TRBJ1-3, with 8 bases fitting TRBD1. CDR3 length: 20 residues. V was clipped by 10 bases and J by 0 bases; unmatched bases: 23. Germline values: CDR1 SGHVS, CDR2 FQNEAQ. In DNA, the CDR3 is TGTGCCAACTTAGGACAGGGTGGGTTCCAGGTTTACTTCTCTGGAAACACCATATATTTT. The encoded protein is CANLGQGGFQVYFSGNTIYF. The whole variable domain, remainder taken from reference TRBV7-8 and TRBJ1-3, is GAGVSQSPRYKVAKRGQDVALRCDPISGHVSLFWYQQALGQGPEFLTYFQNEAQLDKSGLPSDRFFAERPEGSVSTLKIQRTQQEDSAVYLCANLGQGGFQVYFSGNTIYFGEGSWLTVV.

J is TRBJ1-2 and V is TRBV19; 11 positions match TRBD1. Looked up from germline, CDR1 is LNHDA and CDR2 is SQIVND (reference sequence). CDR3 length equals 18 residues. Losses at the gene ends were 1 base for V and 7 bases for J; bases not matched to a gene: 14. CDR3 in DNA: TGTGCCAGTAGTATAGTAAGGAGCGAGGACAGGGGGCGCGGTGGCTACACCTTC. This sequence encodes CASSIVRSEDRGRGGYTF.

This clone was counted a few times. The chain recombines TRBV25-1 with TRBJ2-7; TRBD1 matches at 10 bases. V lost 4 bases to trimming and J lost 12 bases; unmatched junction nucleotides: 6. CDR1 is MGHDK, CDR2 SYGVNS, per germline. The CDR3 contains 12 residues. The CDR3 protein is CASSGGTGEWYF. The CDR3 DNA reads TGTGCCAGCAGTGGAGGGACAGGGGAGTGGTACTTC.

The chain has TRBV19 and TRBJ1-3, with TRBD1 identical over 7 bases. This CDR3 spans 15 amino acids. The J segment lost 0 bases and the V segment lost 10 bases, leaving 9 bases of the junction unmatched. Germline V gene lookup returns CDR1 LNHDA and CDR2 SQIVND (reference sequence). The CDR3 loop reads CATQRTGISGNTIYF. For the CDR3, the DNA is TGTGCCACCCAGAGGACAGGCATCTCTGGAAACACCATATATTTT.

The CDR3 region is CASTRGARGNQPQHF. CDR3 nucleotides: TGCGCCAGCACCCGAGGGGCGCGGGGCAATCAGCCCCAGCATTTT. The V gene is TRBV5-1, the J gene TRBJ1-5; D is perhaps TRBD1 (5 bases). The CDR3 has 15 residues. Germline loops: CDR1 SGHRS, CDR2 YFSETQ. The V end was cut by 6 bases, the J end by 2 bases, with 15 bases between.

V usage is TRBV19 and J usage is TRBJ1-2; maybe TRBD1 (5 bases). V lost 6 bases, J lost 4 bases, and 24 bases lay in between. The CDR3 covers 17 residues. Germline CDR1 reads LNHDA; CDR2 reads SQIVND (reference sequence). The CDR3: CASSSRQRDAYLYGYTF. CDR3 nucleotides: TGTGCCAGTAGCTCCAGGCAGCGGGACGCTTACCTCTATGGCTACACCTTC.

The rearrangement links TRBV6-6 to TRBJ2-3; 7 bases are shared with TRBD1. The CDR3 is 16 amino acids. Germline values: CDR1 MNHNY, CDR2 SVGAGI (reference sequence). With V trimmed by 5 bases and J by 8 bases, 16 bases remained unmatched. In DNA, the CDR3 is TGTGCCAGCAGTCTAGGGGGCCCGGTGGGGCCTCGTACGCAGTATTTT. This sequence encodes CASSLGGPVGPRTQYF.

V is TRBV9 and J is TRBJ2-1, with a possible D match to TRBD2 (5 bases). This CDR3 is built from 16 residues. Trimming removed 0 bases at V and 2 bases at J, with 12 bases between. Germline values: CDR1 SGDLS, CDR2 YYNGEE. This CDR3 is CASSVAQDLAYNEQFF. Here the CDR3 DNA reads TGTGCCAGCAGCGTAGCCCAGGACTTAGCCTACAATGAGCAGTTCTTC.

The V and J genes are TRBV6-1 and TRBJ1-5; D is undetermined. V lost 4 bases to trimming and J lost 2 bases, with 6 bases between them. Germline V CDR1 and CDR2: MNHNS, SASEGT. The CDR3 runs to 13 residues. The CDR3 nucleotides are TGTGCCAGCAGTGGTTTGGGCAATCAGCCCCAGCATTTT. This encodes CASSGLGNQPQHF.

The chain links TRBV10-2 to TRBJ2-1, with D possibly TRBD2 on 5 matching bases. Germline CDR1 reads WSHSY; CDR2 reads SAAADI. The CDR3 runs to 12 residues. V dropped 5 bases and J dropped 10 bases, with 12 bases sitting between them. CDR3 region: CASSTSGPEQFF. DNA of the CDR3: TGCGCCAGCAGTACCAGCGGACCCGAGCAGTTCTTC.

The CDR3 loop reads CASSEALRGLAGTDTQYF. The CDR3 nucleotides are TGTGCCAGCAGTGAAGCGCTTCGGGGACTAGCGGGAACAGATACGCAGTATTTT. The chain recombines TRBV6-1 with TRBJ2-3, with 13 bases aligning to TRBD2. Unmatched junction bases numbered 6, after V lost 0 bases and J lost 3 bases. Germline values: CDR1 MNHNS, CDR2 SASEGT. The length of the CDR3 is 18 residues.

The chain joins TRBV19 to TRBJ2-7; D gene unclear. CDR3 size: 13 residues. Germline V gives CDR1 LNHDA, CDR2 SQIVND (reference sequence). The V end was cut by 5 bases, the J end by 0 bases, with 8 bases between. CDR3 DNA sequence: TGTGCCAGTAGTTGGACCGGCTCCTACGAGCAGTACTTC. Its protein product is CASSWTGSYEQYF.